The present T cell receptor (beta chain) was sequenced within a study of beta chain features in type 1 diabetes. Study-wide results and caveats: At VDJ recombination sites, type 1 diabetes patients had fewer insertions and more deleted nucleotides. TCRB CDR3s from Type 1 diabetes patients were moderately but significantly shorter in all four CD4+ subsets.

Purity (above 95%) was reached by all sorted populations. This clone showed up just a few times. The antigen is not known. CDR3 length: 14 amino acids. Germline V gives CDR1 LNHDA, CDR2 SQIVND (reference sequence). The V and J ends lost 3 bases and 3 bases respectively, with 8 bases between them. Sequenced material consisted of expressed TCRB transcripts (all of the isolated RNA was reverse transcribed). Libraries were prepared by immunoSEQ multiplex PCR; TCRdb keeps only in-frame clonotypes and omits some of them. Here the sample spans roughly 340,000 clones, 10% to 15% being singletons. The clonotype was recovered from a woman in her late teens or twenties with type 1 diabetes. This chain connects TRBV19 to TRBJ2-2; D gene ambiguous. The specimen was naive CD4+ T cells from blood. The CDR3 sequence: CASSMGTYTGELFF. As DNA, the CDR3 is TGTGCCAGTAGTATGGGCACCTACACCGGGGAGCTGTTTTTT. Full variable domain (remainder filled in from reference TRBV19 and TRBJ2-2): DGGITQSPKYLFRKEGQNVTLSCEQNLNHDAMYWYRQDPGQGLRLIYYSQIVNDFQKGDIAEGYSVSREKKESFPLTVTSAQKNPTAFYLCASSMGTYTGELFFGEGSRLTVL.